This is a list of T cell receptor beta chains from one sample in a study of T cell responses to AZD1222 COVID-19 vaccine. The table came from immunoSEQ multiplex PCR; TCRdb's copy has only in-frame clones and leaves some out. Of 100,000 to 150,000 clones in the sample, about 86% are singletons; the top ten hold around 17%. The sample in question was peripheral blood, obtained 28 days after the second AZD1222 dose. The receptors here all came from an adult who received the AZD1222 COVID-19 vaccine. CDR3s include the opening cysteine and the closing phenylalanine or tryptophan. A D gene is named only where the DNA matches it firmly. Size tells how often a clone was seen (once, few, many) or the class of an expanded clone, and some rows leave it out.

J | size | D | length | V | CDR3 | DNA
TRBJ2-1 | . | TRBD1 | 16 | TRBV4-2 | CASSDRGQITDNEQFF | TGTGCCAGCAGCGATAGGGGACAGATCACGGACAATGAGCAGTTCTTC
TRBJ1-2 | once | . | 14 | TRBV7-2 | CASSLGGTNYGYTF | TGTGCCAGCAGCTTGGGGGGGACTAACTATGGCTACACCTTC
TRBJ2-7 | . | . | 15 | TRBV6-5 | CASSYSGTQTYEQYF | TGTGCCAGCAGTTACTCGGGGACGCAGACCTACGAGCAGTACTTC
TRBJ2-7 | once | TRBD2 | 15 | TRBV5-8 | CASSFILAGGYEQYF | TGTGCCAGCAGCTTTATACTAGCGGGGGGCTACGAGCAGTACTTC
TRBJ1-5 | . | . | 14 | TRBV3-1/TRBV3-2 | CASSQLGGSQPQHF | TGTGCCAGCAGCCAATTGGGGGGCAGTCAGCCCCAGCATTTT
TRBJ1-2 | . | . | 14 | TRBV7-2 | CASSLSNRSGGYTF | TGTGCCAGCAGCTTAAGCAACAGGAGTGGCGGCTACACCTTC
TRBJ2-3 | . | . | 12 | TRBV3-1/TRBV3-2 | CASSHSTDTQYF | TGTGCCAGCAGCCACAGCACAGATACGCAGTATTTT
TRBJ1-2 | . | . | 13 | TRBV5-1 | CASRIQDNYGYTF | TGCGCCAGCCGGATACAGGATAACTATGGCTACACCTTC
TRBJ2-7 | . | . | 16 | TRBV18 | CASSLPDTASSYEQYF | TGTGCCAGCTCACTCCCAGATACCGCTAGCTCCTACGAGCAGTACTTC
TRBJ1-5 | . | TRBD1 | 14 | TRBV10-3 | CANGQGVDNQPQHF | TGTGCCAACGGACAGGGGGTGGATAATCAGCCCCAGCATTTT
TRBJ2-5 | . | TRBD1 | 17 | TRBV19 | CASSIIPGTGGTETQYF | TGTGCCAGTAGTATAATACCGGGGACAGGGGGGACGGAGACCCAGTACTTC
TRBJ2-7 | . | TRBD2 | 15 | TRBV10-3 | CAISDGGLAKYEQYF | TGTGCCATCAGTGATGGGGGACTAGCGAAGTACGAGCAGTACTTC
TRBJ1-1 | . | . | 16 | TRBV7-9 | CASTVVGAGENTEAFF | TGTGCCAGCACCGTAGTGGGGGCAGGTGAGAACACTGAAGCTTTCTTT
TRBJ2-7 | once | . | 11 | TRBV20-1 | CSARPGYEQYF | TGCAGTGCTAGGCCCGGGTACGAGCAGTACTTC
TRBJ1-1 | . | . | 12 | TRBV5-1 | CASSLEGREAFF | TGCGCCAGCAGCTTGGAGGGTCGGGAAGCTTTCTTT
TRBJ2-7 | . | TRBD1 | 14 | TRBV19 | CASSSGTGVYEQYF | TGTGCCAGTAGCTCCGGGACAGGGGTCTACGAGCAGTACTTC